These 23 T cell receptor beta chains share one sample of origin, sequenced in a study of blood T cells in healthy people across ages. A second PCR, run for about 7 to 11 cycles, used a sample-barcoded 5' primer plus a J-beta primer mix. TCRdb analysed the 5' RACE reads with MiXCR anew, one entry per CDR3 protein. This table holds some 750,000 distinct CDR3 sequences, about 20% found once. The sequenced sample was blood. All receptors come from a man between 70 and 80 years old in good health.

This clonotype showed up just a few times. CDR3 in DNA: TGTGCCAGCAGCGATCCGGGACTAGCGTCCTACGAGCAGTACTTC. This translates into CASSDPGLASYEQYF. The chain employs TRBV7-2 and TRBJ2-7; 10 bases align to TRBD2. V gave up 5 bases and J gave up 1 base; unmatched junction bases: 5. CDR1 SGHTA and CDR2 FQGNSA come from the germline V gene. This CDR3 contains 15 residues.

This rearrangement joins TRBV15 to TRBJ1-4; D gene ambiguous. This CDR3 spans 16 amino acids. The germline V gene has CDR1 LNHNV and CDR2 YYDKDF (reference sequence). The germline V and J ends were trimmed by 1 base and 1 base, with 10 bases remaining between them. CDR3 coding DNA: TGTGCCACCAGCAGAGGAACAGCGGGAACTAATGAAAAACTGTTTTTT. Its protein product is CATSRGTAGTNEKLFF.

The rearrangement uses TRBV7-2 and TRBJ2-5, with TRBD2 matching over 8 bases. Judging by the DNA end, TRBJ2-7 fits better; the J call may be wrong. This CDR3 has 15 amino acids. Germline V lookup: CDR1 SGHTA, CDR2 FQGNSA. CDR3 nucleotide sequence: TGTGCCAGCAGTAGGTCCGGGACTAGTGTCTACGAGCAGTACTTC. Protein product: CASSRSGTSVYEQYF.

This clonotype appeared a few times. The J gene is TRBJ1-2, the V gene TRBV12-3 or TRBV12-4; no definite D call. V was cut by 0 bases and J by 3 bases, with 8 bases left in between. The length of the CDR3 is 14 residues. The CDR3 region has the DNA TGTGCCAGCAGTTTAGCCTCCGTGTACTATGGCTACACCTTC. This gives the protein CASSLASVYYGYTF.

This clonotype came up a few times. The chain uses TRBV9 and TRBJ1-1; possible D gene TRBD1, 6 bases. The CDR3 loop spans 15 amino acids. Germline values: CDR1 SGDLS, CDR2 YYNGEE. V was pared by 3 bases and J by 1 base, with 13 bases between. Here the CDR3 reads CASSASPGQNTEAFF. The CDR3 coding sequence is TGTGCCAGCAGCGCGAGCCCGGGACAGAACACTGAAGCTTTCTTT.

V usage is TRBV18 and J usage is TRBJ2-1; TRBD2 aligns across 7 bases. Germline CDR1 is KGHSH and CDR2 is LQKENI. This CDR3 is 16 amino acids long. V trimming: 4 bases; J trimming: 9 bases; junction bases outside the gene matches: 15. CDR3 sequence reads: CASSRETGLGDGEQFF. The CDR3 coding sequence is TGTGCCAGCTCACGAGAGACCGGACTAGGGGACGGTGAGCAGTTCTTC.

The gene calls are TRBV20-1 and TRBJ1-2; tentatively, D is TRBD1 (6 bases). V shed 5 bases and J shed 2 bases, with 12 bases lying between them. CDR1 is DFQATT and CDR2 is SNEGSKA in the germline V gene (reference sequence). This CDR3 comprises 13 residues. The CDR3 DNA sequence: TGCAGTGCTGAACAGGGTAACAACTATGGCTACACCTTC. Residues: CSAEQGNNYGYTF.

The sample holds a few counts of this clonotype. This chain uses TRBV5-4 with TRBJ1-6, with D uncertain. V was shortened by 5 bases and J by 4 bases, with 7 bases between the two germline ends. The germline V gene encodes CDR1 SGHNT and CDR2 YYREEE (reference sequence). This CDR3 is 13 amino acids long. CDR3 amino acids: CASSRNYNSPLHF. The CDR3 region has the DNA TGTGCCAGCAGTCGCAATTATAATTCACCCCTCCACTTT.

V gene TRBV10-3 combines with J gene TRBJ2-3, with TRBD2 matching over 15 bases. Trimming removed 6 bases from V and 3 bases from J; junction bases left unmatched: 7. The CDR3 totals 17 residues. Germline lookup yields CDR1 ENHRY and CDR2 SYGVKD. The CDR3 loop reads CAIRGTSGRIETDTQYF. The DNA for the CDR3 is TGTGCCATCAGGGGGACTAGCGGGAGGATAGAGACAGATACGCAGTATTTT.

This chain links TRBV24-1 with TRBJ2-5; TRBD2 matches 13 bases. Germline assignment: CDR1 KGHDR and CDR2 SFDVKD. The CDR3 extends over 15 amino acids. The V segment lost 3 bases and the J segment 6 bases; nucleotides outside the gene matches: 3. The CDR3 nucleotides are TGTGCCACCAGTGATCGGACTAGCGGGAGACAGACCCAGTACTTC. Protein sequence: CATSDRTSGRQTQYF.

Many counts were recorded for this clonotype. The CDR3 sequence: CASSLAEYNEQFF. The DNA for the CDR3 is TGTGCCAGCAGCCTAGCGGAATACAATGAGCAGTTCTTC. The chain has TRBV14 and TRBJ2-1, with a possible D match to TRBD2 (6 bases). CDR1 is SGHDN and CDR2 is FVKESK in the germline V gene. Trimming took 4 bases from V and 4 from J, leaving 8 bases between them. The CDR3 is made up of 13 amino acids.

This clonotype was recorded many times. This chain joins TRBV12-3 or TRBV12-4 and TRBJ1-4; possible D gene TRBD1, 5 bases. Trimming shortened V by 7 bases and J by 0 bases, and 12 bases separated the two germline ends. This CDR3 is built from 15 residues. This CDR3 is CASKGPLATNEKLFF. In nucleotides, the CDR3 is TGTGCCAGCAAGGGACCGCTTGCAACTAATGAAAAACTGTTTTTT.

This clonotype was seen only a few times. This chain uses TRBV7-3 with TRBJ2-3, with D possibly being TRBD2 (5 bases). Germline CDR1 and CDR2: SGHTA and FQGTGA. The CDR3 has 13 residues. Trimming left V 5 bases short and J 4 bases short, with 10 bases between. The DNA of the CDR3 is TGTGCCAGCAGCCAGGACTTCTCAGATACGCAGTATTTT. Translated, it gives CASSQDFSDTQYF.

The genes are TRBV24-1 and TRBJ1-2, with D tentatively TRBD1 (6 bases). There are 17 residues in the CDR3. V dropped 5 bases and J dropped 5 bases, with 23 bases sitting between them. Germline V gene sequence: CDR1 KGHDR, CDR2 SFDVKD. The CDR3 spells CATSAGTLGQLEYGYTF. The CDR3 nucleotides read TGTGCCACCAGTGCCGGTACCTTAGGACAGCTGGAGTATGGCTACACCTTC.

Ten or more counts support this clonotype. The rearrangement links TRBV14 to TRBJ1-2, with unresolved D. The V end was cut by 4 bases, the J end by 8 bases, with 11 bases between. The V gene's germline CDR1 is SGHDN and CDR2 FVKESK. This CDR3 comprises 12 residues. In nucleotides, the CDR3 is TGTGCCAGCAGCCGCTCCCGGGTCGGCTACACCTTC. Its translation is CASSRSRVGYTF.

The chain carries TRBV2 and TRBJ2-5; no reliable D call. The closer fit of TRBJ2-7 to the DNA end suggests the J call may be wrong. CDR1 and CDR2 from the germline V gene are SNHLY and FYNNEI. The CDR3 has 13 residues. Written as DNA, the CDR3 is TGTGCCAGCAGATCGGACGGTCACTACGAGCAGTACTTC. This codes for CASRSDGHYEQYF.

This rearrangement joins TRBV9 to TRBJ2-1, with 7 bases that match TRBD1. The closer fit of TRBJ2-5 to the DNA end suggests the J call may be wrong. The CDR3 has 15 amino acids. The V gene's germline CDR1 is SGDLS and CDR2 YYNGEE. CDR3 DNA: TGTGCCAGCAGCCCCCGGACAGGCCGAGAAGAGACCCAGTACTTC. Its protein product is CASSPRTGREETQYF.

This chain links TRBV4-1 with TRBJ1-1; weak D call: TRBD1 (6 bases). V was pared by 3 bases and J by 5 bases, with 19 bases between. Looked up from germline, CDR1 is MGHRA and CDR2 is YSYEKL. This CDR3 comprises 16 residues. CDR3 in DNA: TGCGCCAGCAGCCACCCGCGGGGGCAGGGGTCGACTGAAGCTTTCTTT. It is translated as CASSHPRGQGSTEAFF.

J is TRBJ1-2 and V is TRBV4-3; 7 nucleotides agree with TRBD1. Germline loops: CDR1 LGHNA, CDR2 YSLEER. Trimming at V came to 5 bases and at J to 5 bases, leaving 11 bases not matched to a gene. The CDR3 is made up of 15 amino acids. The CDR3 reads CASSARTGEPYGYTF. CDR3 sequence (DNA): TGCGCCAGCAGCGCCCGGACAGGAGAACCATATGGCTACACCTTC.

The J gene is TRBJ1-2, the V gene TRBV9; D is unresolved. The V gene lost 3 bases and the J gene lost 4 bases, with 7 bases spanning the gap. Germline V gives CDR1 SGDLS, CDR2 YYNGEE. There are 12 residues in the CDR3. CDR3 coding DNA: TGTGCCAGCAGCGAAGATCTCTATGGCTACACCTTC. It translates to CASSEDLYGYTF.

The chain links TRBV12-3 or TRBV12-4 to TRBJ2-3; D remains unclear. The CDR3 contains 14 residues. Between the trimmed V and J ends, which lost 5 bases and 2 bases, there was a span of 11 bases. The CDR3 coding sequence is TGTGCCAGCAGTCACCTAGGCCCCACAGATACGCAGTATTTT. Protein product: CASSHLGPTDTQYF.

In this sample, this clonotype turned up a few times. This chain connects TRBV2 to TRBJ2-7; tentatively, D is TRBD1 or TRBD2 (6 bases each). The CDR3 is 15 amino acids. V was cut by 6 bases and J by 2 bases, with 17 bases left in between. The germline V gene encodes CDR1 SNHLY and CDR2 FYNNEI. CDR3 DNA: TGTGCCAGCAGCTGGGGGGACACAAAACCCTACGAGCAGTACTTC. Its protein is CASSWGDTKPYEQYF.

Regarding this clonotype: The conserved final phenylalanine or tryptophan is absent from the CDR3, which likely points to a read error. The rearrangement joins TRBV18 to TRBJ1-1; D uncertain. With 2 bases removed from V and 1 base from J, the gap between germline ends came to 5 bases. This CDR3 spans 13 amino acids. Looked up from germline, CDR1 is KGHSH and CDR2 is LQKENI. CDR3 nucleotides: TGTGCCAGCTCACCAAACCGGAACACTGAAGCTTTCCTT. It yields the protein CASSPNRNTEAFL.